Shown below are 27 T cell receptor beta chains from a single sample sequenced in a study of T cell responses to AZD1222 COVID-19 vaccine. The protocol was immunoSEQ multiplex PCR, while the TCRdb copy is restricted to in-frame clones and leaves out a portion. This sample has more than 100,000 clones; 90% to 95% occur once, and the top ten carry 45% to 50%. The specimen comprised peripheral blood, sampled on day 0 of AZD1222 vaccination. The receptors here all came from an adult in good health.

The rearrangement joins TRBV7-2 to TRBJ1-2; 7 bases are a match to TRBD1. This CDR3 region has 13 residues. CDR1 and CDR2 from the germline V gene are SGHTA and FQGNSA. The ends lost 5 bases at V and 6 bases at J; junction bases unmatched: 6. The CDR3 nucleotides are TGTGCCAGCAGCCCCAAAGGGGGCGATGGCTACACCTTC. Translating it yields CASSPKGGDGYTF.

The V gene is TRBV19, the J gene TRBJ1-1; D is undetermined. This CDR3 region has 13 residues. The V end was cut by 3 bases, the J end by 1 base, with 6 bases between. Germline-derived CDR1 and CDR2 are LNHDA and SQIVND (reference sequence). CDR3 in amino acids: CASSIRQNTEAFF. The CDR3 region has the DNA TGTGCCAGTAGTATTAGGCAGAACACTGAAGCTTTCTTT.

V is TRBV4-1 and J is TRBJ2-7; D may correspond to TRBD1 or TRBD2 (6 bases each). The CDR3 runs 16 residues. With 3 bases removed from V and 3 bases from J, the gap between germline ends came to 18 bases. Germline V gene sequence: CDR1 MGHRA, CDR2 YSYEKL. DNA for the CDR3: TGCGCCAGCAGCCAGTACTTTGGGGGCGGGGTCTACGAGCAGTACTTC. As protein: CASSQYFGGGVYEQYF.

The CDR3 is CASSQVRTGVSAGNTIYF. As DNA, the CDR3 is TGCGCCAGCAGCCAAGTCAGAACGGGAGTAAGTGCTGGAAACACCATATATTTT. The J gene is TRBJ1-3, the V gene TRBV4-3, with D hard to call. V lost 1 base and J lost 2, with 18 bases in between. The CDR3 has 18 residues. Per the germline V gene, CDR1 is LGHNA and CDR2 is YSLEER.

The V gene is TRBV5-8, the J gene TRBJ1-1; 10 bases align to TRBD1. Germline lookup yields CDR1 SGHTS and CDR2 YDEGEE. The CDR3 sequence is 13 residues long. Trimming cost V 4 bases and J 10 bases; bases outside gene matches: 7. The DNA for the CDR3 is TGTGCCAGCAGCCGTTTGGACAGGGGGGGAGCTTTCTTT. It specifies CASSRLDRGGAFF.

This rearrangement joins TRBV18 to TRBJ2-2; no firm D call. This CDR3 is 13 amino acids long. Deletions cut 1 base from V and 5 bases from J, with 5 bases between. CDR1 KGHSH and CDR2 LQKENI come from the germline V gene. In nucleotides, the CDR3 is TGTGCCAGCTCACCACTCGAAACCGGGGAGCTGTTTTTT. This codes for CASSPLETGELFF.

V is TRBV7-2 and J is TRBJ2-5, with 9 bases matching TRBD2. The V segment lost 5 bases and the J segment 5 bases; nucleotides outside the gene matches: 9. Germline CDR1 is SGHTA and CDR2 is FQGNSA. The CDR3 runs 15 residues. The CDR3 DNA is TGTGCCAGCAGCCCCAGCGGGGGGCCCCGGGAGACCCAGTACTTC. Protein: CASSPSGGPRETQYF.

V is TRBV19 and J is TRBJ1-2; no definite D call. V shed 5 bases and J shed 2 bases, with 3 bases lying between them. The length of the CDR3 is 11 residues. Germline loops: CDR1 LNHDA, CDR2 SQIVND (reference sequence). The CDR3 bases are TGTGCCAGTAGTTACAACTATGGCTACACCTTC. This sequence encodes CASSYNYGYTF.

The J gene is TRBJ1-2, the V gene TRBV18; tentatively, D is TRBD1 (5 bases). The germline V and J ends were trimmed by 1 base and 3 bases, with 18 bases remaining between them. The germline CDR1 and CDR2 sequences are KGHSH and LQKENI. The CDR3 has 17 amino acids. CDR3 DNA sequence: TGTGCCAGCTCACCACAAGACAGCCTTATCACCTACTATGGCTACACCTTC. Its protein is CASSPQDSLITYYGYTF.

This clone came up once. The chain is built from TRBV25-1 and TRBJ1-2; 9 nucleotides align to TRBD1. Germline V gene lookup returns CDR1 MGHDK and CDR2 SYGVNS. This CDR3 has 13 residues. J was trimmed by 7 bases and V by 4 bases; bases with no gene match: 4. The CDR3 loop is CASSGTGASGYTF. The CDR3 nucleotides read TGTGCCAGCAGTGGGACAGGGGCTAGTGGCTACACCTTC.

This rearrangement joins TRBV11-1 to TRBJ2-2; no clear D. The length of the CDR3 is 13 residues. The germline V gene encodes CDR1 SGHAT and CDR2 FQDESV (reference sequence). V was trimmed by 3 bases and J by 5 bases, leaving 7 bases between them. CDR3 bases: TGTGCCAGCAGCTTTTCTAGGACCGGGGAGCTGTTTTTT. Translation gives CASSFSRTGELFF.

The V gene is TRBV7-6, the J gene TRBJ2-7; unclear D gene. CDR1 SGHVS and CDR2 FNYEAQ come from the germline V gene. This CDR3 contains 13 residues. The germline V and J ends were trimmed by 1 base and 6 bases, with 10 bases remaining between them. Written as DNA, the CDR3 is TGTGCCAGCAGCTTAGGGGCAGGCACCGAGCAGTACTTC. Protein product: CASSLGAGTEQYF.

Comments on this clone: Other nucleotide sequences from this sample produce the same CDR3. V usage is TRBV6-6 and J usage is TRBJ1-1, with D possibly being TRBD1 (6 bases). The CDR3 covers 13 residues. Trimming removed 5 bases from V and 1 base from J, with 8 bases in between. Germline V gene data show CDR1 as MNHNY and CDR2 as SVGAGI (reference sequence). This CDR3 is CASSRTENTEAFF. DNA for the CDR3: TGTGCCAGCAGTAGGACAGAGAACACTGAAGCTTTCTTT.

The chain carries TRBV11-3 and TRBJ2-1; 8 bases fit TRBD1. Germline V gene data show CDR1 as SGHNT and CDR2 as YENEEA. Trimming at V came to 3 bases and at J to 9 bases, leaving 13 bases not matched to a gene. The CDR3 runs 16 residues. CDR3 coding DNA: TGTGCCAGCAGCTTGGCAGGGGGCACGCATGCCCCTGAGCAGTTCTTC. It yields the protein CASSLAGGTHAPEQFF.

The chain recombines TRBV19 with TRBJ2-3, with D perhaps matching TRBD2 (5 bases). Germline CDR1 is LNHDA and CDR2 is SQIVND (reference sequence). V lost 4 bases and J lost 4, with 9 bases in between. This CDR3 has 13 amino acids. This CDR3 is CASSRGSPDTQYF. As DNA, the CDR3 is TGTGCCAGTAGTAGAGGGTCCCCAGATACGCAGTATTTT.

CDR3 in DNA: TGTGCCAGCAGCTTAGGCGGAGGTATTACTAACACCGGGGAGCTGTTTTTT. This gives the protein CASSLGGGITNTGELFF. The chain carries TRBV7-8 and TRBJ2-2, with D possibly matching TRBD2 (5 bases). The CDR3 length is 17 residues. The ends were cut back, 1 base at V and 2 bases at J, with 14 bases in the middle. Looked up from germline, CDR1 is SGHVS and CDR2 is FQNEAQ.

The rearrangement links TRBV28 to TRBJ2-5; TRBD2 matches 13 bases. This CDR3 is 16 amino acids long. Germline CDR1 is MDHEN and CDR2 is SYDVKM. Trimming took 5 bases from V and 4 from J; bases not matched to a gene: 7. The CDR3 DNA sequence: TGTGCCAGCAGTGGGCGGACTAGCGGGAGTCTAGAGACCCAGTACTTC. Encoded protein: CASSGRTSGSLETQYF.

This chain joins TRBV6-6 and TRBJ2-7; 7 nucleotides agree with TRBD1. The length of the CDR3 is 15 residues. Trimming took 5 bases from V and 0 from J; bases not matched to a gene: 7. Germline V CDR1 and CDR2: MNHNY, SVGAGI (reference sequence). CDR3 in DNA: TGTGCCAGCAGTGTCGGACAGGAGAGCTCCTACGAGCAGTACTTC. Translating gives CASSVGQESSYEQYF.

V usage is TRBV18 and J usage is TRBJ2-2; 7 nucleotides agree with TRBD2. The J segment lost 6 bases and the V segment lost 3 bases, leaving 7 bases of the junction unmatched. The CDR3 is 15 residues long. The germline V gene encodes CDR1 KGHSH and CDR2 LQKENI. Here the CDR3 reads CASSPPASGAGELFF. Written as DNA, the CDR3 is TGTGCCAGCTCACCGCCGGCTAGCGGCGCCGGGGAGCTGTTTTTT.

This clone appeared a single time. This sequence joins TRBV5-1 and TRBJ2-7, with 9 bases identical to TRBD1. The V gene's germline CDR1 is SGHRS and CDR2 YFSETQ. V shed 2 bases and J 6 bases; nucleotides not matched to a gene: 9. There are 15 residues in the CDR3. DNA of the CDR3: TGCGCCAGCAGCTTAACCGGGACAGGGATTATCGAGCAGTACTTC. It encodes CASSLTGTGIIEQYF.

The V gene is TRBV3-1 (or the pseudogene TRBV3-2), the J gene TRBJ1-6; TRBD1 matches 7 bases. After removal of 4 bases from V and 7 bases from J, the junction contained 4 bases not matched to a gene. The germline gives CDR1 LGHDT, CDR2 YNNKEL (reference sequence). The CDR3 is 14 residues long. The CDR3 reads CASSLGQINSPLHF. CDR3 DNA: TGTGCCAGCAGCCTGGGACAGATCAATTCACCCCTCCACTTT.

The chain employs TRBV9 and TRBJ2-5; D unresolved. The germline CDR1 and CDR2 sequences are SGDLS and YYNGEE. V lost 0 bases to trimming and J lost 2 bases, with 8 bases between them. The CDR3 is made up of 14 amino acids. CDR3 sequence (DNA): TGTGCCAGCAGCGTAGATTGGGCACAAGAGACCCAGTACTTC. Amino acids: CASSVDWAQETQYF. Full variable domain (missing parts from reference TRBV9 and TRBJ2-5): DSGVTQTPKHLITATGQRVTLRCSPRSGDLSVYWYQQSLDQGLQFLIQYYNGEERAKGNILERFSAQQFPDLHSELNLSSLELGDSALYFCASSVDWAQETQYFGPGTRLLVL.

Details on this clone: One junction end does not reproduce the germline sequence, and a read error may be involved. The J gene is TRBJ1-4, the V gene TRBV30; D is perhaps TRBD1 (5 bases). Looked up from germline, CDR1 is GTSNPN and CDR2 is SVGIG (reference sequence). This CDR3 comprises 14 residues. CDR3 nucleotides: TGTGCCTGGAGTCTCGGGGCCATAAACCCGGAGTCAATTTTT. This codes for CAWSLGAINPESIF.

This sequence joins TRBV5-1 and TRBJ2-1; 11 nucleotides agree with TRBD2. Germline assignment: CDR1 SGHRS and CDR2 YFSETQ. The V and J ends lost 6 bases and 7 bases, in that order; junction bases with no gene match: 6. CDR3 length: 14 residues. CDR3 sequence reads: CASTTSGRWNEQFF. The CDR3 nucleotides read TGCGCCAGCACCACTAGCGGGAGATGGAATGAGCAGTTCTTC.

This clone was recorded once. The chain joins TRBV19 to TRBJ2-3, with D perhaps matching TRBD2 (6 bases). Germline V gene sequence: CDR1 LNHDA, CDR2 SQIVND (reference sequence). Trimming cost V 1 base and J 7 bases, with 9 bases left between them. This CDR3 comprises 13 residues. CDR3 in DNA: TGTGCCAGTAGTATAGCCGCGGGGAATACGCAGTATTTT. Translated, it gives CASSIAAGNTQYF.

J is TRBJ2-5 and V is TRBV2, with 7 positions matching TRBD1. V lost 5 bases, J lost 4 bases, and 4 bases stayed unmatched. Germline V CDR1 and CDR2: SNHLY, FYNNEI. This CDR3 comprises 13 residues. The CDR3 DNA reads as TGTGCCAGCAGTAGGGACAGAGGAGAGACCCAGTACTTC. Translating gives CASSRDRGETQYF.

This clone was detected a few times. The V and J genes are TRBV2 and TRBJ1-2, with D perhaps TRBD1 (5 bases). V was clipped by 3 bases and J by 4 bases, with 15 bases between them. CDR1 is SNHLY, CDR2 FYNNEI, per germline. The CDR3 is 15 residues long. The CDR3: CASSERDPGLYGYTF. The CDR3 region has the DNA TGTGCCAGCAGTGAGCGGGACCCCGGGCTCTATGGCTACACCTTC.